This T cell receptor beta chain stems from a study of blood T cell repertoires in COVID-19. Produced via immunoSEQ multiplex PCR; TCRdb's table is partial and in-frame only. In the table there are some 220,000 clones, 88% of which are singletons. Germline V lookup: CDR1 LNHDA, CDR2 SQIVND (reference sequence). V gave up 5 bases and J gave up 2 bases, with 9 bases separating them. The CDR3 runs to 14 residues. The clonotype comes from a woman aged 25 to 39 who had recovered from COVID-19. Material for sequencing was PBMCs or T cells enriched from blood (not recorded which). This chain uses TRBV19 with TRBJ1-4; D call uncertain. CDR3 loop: CASSVRGTNEKLFF. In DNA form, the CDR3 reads TGTGCCAGTAGTGTTCGGGGTACTAATGAAAAACTGTTTTTT. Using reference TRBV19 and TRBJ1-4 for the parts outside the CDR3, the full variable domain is DGGITQSPKYLFRKEGQNVTLSCEQNLNHDAMYWYRQDPGQGLRLIYYSQIVNDFQKGDIAEGYSVSREKKESFPLTVTSAQKNPTAFYLCASSVRGTNEKLFFGSGTQLSVL.